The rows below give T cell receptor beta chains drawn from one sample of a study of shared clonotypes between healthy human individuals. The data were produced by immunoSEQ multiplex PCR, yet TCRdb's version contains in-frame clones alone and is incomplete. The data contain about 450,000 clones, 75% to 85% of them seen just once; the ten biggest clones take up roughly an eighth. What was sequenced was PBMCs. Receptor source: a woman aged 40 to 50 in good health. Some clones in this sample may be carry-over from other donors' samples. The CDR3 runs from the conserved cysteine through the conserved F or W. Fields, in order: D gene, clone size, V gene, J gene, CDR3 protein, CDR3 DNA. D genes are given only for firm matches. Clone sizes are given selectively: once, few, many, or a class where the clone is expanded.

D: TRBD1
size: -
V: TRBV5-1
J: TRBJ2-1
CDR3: CASSLVYAGGNEQFF
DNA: TGCGCCAGCAGCTTGGTATATGCAGGGGGAAATGAGCAGTTCTTC

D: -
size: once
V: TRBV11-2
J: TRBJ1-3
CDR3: CASSLARAGNTIYF
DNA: TGTGCCAGCAGCCTCGCCAGGGCTGGAAACACCATATATTTT

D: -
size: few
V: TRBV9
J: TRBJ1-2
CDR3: CASSVGGQNYGYTF
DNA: TGTGCCAGCAGCGTAGGTGGACAGAACTATGGCTACACCTTC

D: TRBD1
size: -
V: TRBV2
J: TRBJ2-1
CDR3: CASSQRQGAYNEQFF
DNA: TGTGCCAGCAGTCAAAGGCAGGGGGCCTACAATGAGCAGTTCTTC

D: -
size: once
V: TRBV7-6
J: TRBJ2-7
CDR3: CASVQRMGGTSYEQYF
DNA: TGTGCCAGCGTTCAAAGGATGGGCGGAACGTCCTACGAGCAGTACTTC

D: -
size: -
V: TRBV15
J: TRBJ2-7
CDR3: CATSRDQGAGWAYEQYF
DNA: TGTGCCACCAGCAGAGACCAAGGGGCAGGTTGGGCCTACGAGCAGTACTTC

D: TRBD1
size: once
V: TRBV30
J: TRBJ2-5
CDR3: CAWGDRGETQYF
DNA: TGTGCCTGGGGGGACAGGGGGGAGACCCAGTACTTC

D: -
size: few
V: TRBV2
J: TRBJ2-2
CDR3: CASKDNWNTGELFF
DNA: TGTGCCAGCAAGGACAACTGGAACACCGGGGAGCTGTTTTTT

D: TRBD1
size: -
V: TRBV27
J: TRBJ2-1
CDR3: CASSLDRGNEQFF
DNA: TGTGCCAGCAGTTTGGACAGGGGGAATGAGCAGTTCTTC

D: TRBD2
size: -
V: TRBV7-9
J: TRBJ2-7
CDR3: CASSLEGLAVSAQYF
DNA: TGTGCCAGCAGCTTAGAGGGACTAGCGGTGTCAGCGCAGTACTTC

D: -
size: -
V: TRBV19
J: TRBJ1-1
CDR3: CASSIGQTEAFF
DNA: TGTGCCAGTAGTATCGGACAGACTGAAGCTTTCTTT

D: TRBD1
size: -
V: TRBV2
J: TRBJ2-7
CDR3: CASRVRTGDYEQYF
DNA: TGTGCCAGTCGGGTGCGGACAGGGGACTACGAGCAGTACTTC

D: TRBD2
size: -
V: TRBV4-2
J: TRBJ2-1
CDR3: CASSRRLAGDNEQFF
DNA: TGTGCCAGCAGCCGGCGCTTAGCGGGAGACAATGAGCAGTTCTTC

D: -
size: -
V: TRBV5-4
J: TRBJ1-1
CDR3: CASSLALNTEAFF
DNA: TGTGCCAGCAGCTTGGCCTTGAACACTGAAGCTTTCTTT

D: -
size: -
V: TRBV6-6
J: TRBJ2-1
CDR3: CASSYRGRTPDGEQFF
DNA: TGTGCCAGCAGTTACCGTGGGCGGACCCCGGACGGAGAGCAGTTCTTC

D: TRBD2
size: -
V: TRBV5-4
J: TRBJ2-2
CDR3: CASSLELAGGTTNTGELFF
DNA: TGTGCCAGCAGCTTGGAACTAGCGGGAGGAACTACGAACACCGGGGAGCTGTTTTTT

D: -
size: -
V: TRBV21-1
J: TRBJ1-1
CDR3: CASSSRAGATEAFF
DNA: TGTGCCAGCAGCAGTAGGGCAGGGGCCACTGAAGCTTTCTTT

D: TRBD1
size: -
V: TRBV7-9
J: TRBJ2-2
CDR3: CASSLQTGIPTGELFF
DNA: TGTGCCAGCAGCTTACAGACAGGGATCCCCACCGGGGAGCTGTTTTTT

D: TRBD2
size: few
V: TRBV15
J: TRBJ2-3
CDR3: CATSRAPWGGGTDTQYF
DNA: TGTGCCACCAGCAGGGCCCCGTGGGGCGGGGGAACAGATACGCAGTATTTT

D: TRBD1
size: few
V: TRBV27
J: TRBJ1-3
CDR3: CASSLAQGVNTIYF
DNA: TGTGCCAGCAGTTTGGCGCAGGGGGTAAACACCATATATTTT

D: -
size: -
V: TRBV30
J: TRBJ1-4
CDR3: CAWSVHKTTNEKLFF
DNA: TGTGCCTGGAGTGTACACAAGACAACTAATGAAAAACTGTTTTTT

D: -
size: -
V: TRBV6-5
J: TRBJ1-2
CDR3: CASSRQTKANYGYTF
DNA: TGTGCCAGCAGTCGACAGACCAAAGCTAACTATGGCTACACCTTC

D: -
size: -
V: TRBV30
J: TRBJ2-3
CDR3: CACLAETPTDTQYF
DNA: TGTGCCTGTTTGGCAGAGACACCCACAGATACGCAGTATTTT

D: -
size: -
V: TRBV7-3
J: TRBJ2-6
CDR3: CASSLAGTSNVLTF
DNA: TGTGCCAGCAGCTTGGCGGGGACATCCAACGTCCTGACTTTC

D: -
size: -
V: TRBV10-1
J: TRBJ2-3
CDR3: CASSSLEGVATQYF
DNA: TGCGCCAGCAGTTCCCTGGAGGGGGTCGCTACGCAGTATTTT

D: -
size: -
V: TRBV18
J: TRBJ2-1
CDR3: CASSRDLSSGQFF
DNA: TGTGCCAGCTCCAGGGACCTCTCTTCGGGGCAGTTCTTC

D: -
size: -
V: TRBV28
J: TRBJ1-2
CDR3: CASTPPGTSGYTF
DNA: TGTGCCAGCACCCCACCCGGGACAAGTGGCTACACCTTC

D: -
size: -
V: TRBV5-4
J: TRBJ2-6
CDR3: CASSLPLRVSGANVLTF
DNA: TGTGCCAGCAGCTTACCGCTCAGGGTCTCTGGGGCCAACGTCCTGACTTTC

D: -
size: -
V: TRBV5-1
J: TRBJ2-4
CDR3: CASSLAEGLAKNIQYF
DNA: TGCGCCAGCAGCTTGGCCGAGGGTCTAGCCAAAAACATTCAGTACTTC

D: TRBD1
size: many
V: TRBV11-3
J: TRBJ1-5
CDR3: CASSLDPDRDQPQHF
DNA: TGTGCCAGCAGCTTAGACCCGGACAGGGACCAGCCCCAGCATTTT

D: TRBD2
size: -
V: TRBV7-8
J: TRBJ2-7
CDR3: CASSLAETSSYEQYF
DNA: TGTGCCAGCAGCTTAGCTGAGACTAGCAGCTACGAGCAGTACTTC

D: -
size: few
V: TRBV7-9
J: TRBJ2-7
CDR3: CASSTTGYEQYF
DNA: TGTGCCAGCAGTACCACAGGTTACGAGCAGTACTTC

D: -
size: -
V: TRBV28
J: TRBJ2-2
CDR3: CAHSRLKTGELFF
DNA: TGTGCCCATAGTCGACTGAAGACCGGGGAGCTGTTTTTT

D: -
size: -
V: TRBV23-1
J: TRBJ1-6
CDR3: CASSRGLLSLHF
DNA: TGCGCCAGCAGCCGGGGCCTCCTCTCCCTCCACTTT

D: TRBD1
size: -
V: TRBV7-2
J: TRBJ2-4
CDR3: CASSLGQGNIQYF
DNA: TGTGCCAGCAGCTTAGGACAGGGAAACATTCAGTACTTC

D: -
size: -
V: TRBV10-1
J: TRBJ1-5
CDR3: CASRTGSHQPQHF
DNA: TGCGCCAGCAGAACTGGGAGCCATCAGCCCCAGCATTTT

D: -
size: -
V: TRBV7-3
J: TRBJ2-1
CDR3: CASSSIGSGEQFF
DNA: TGTGCCAGCAGCTCAATCGGTTCGGGTGAGCAGTTCTTC

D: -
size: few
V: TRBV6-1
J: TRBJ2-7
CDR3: CASSEVGGDREQYF
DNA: TGTGCCAGCAGTGAAGTTGGAGGGGACCGCGAGCAGTACTTC

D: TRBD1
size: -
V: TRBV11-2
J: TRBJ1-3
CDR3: CASGRTGGQPNTIYF
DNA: TGTGCCAGCGGTCGAACAGGGGGCCAGCCAAACACCATATATTTT

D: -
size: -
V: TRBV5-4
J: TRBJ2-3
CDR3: CASSLTQGGRDTQYF
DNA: TGTGCCAGCAGCTTGACCCAGGGGGGAAGGGATACGCAGTATTTT

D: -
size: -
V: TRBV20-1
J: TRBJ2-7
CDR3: CSATQAYEQYF
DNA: TGCAGTGCGACACAGGCCTACGAGCAGTACTTC

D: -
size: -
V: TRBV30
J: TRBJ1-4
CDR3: CAWSGGWGEKLFF
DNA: TGTGCCTGGAGTGGAGGGTGGGGAGAAAAACTGTTTTTT

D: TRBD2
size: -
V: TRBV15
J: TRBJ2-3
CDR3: CATSTSLAGWADTQYF
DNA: TGTGCCACCAGCACAAGCCTAGCGGGATGGGCGGATACGCAGTATTTT

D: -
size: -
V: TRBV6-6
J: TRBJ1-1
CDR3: CASSYEQYTEAFF
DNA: TGTGCCAGCAGTTACGAACAATACACTGAAGCTTTCTTT

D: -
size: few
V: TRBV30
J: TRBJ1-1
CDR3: CAWSWEGEAFF
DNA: TGTGCCTGGAGTTGGGAGGGCGAAGCTTTCTTT

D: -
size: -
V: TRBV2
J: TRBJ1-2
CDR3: CASRVARDGYGYTF
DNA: TGTGCCAGCAGGGTCGCAAGGGATGGCTATGGCTACACCTTC

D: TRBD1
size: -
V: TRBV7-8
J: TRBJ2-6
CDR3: CASSHRGQGLGGANVLTF
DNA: TGTGCCAGCAGCCATCGTGGACAGGGGCTGGGAGGGGCCAACGTCCTGACTTTC

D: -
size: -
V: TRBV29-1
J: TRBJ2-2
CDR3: CSVGSLGPGELFF
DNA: TGCAGCGTTGGATCCCTTGGCCCCGGGGAGCTGTTTTTT

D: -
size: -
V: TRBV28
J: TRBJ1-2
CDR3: CASTLPGDGYTF
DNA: TGTGCCAGCACCCTCCCGGGAGATGGCTACACCTTC

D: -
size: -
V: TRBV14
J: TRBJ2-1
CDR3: CASSLQTLPSEQFF
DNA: TGTGCCAGCAGCCTCCAGACACTGCCCAGTGAGCAGTTCTTC

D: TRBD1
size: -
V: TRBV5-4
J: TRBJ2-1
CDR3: CASSLPGTGNNEQFF
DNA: TGTGCCAGCAGCTTGCCCGGGACAGGTAACAATGAGCAGTTCTTC

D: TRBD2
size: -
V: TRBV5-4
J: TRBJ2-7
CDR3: CASSLESGRSYEQYF
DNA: TGTGCCAGCAGCTTGGAGTCCGGGAGGTCCTACGAGCAGTACTTC